A single sample gave rise to the 12 T cell receptor beta chains below, sequenced in a study of shared clonotypes between healthy human individuals. Repertoires were generated with immunoSEQ multiplex PCR, while TCRdb's copy carries only in-frame clones and drops some. The data show about 700,000 clones, about 74% seen once. Material: memory CD4+ T cells sorted from blood. Subset described: CD45RA-negative fraction. The receptors here all came from a woman aged 25 to 39 in good health.

This clone showed up just a few times. This rearrangement joins TRBV7-2 to TRBJ1-2; 10 nucleotides line up with TRBD1. The CDR3 runs 13 residues. Germline lookup yields CDR1 SGHTA and CDR2 FQGNSA. The V gene end was trimmed by 7 bases and the J gene end by 7 bases; junction bases not matched to a gene: 6. This CDR3 is CASTRDRGGGYTF. DNA for the CDR3: TGTGCCAGCACCCGGGACAGGGGCGGTGGCTACACCTTC.

The V and J genes are TRBV25-1 and TRBJ1-1; D is unresolved. Deletions cut 3 bases from V and 2 bases from J, with 10 bases between. The germline gives CDR1 MGHDK, CDR2 SYGVNS. This CDR3 is built from 14 residues. CDR3 sequence: CASSERSTNTEAFF. In DNA, the CDR3 is TGTGCCAGCAGTGAGCGATCAACCAACACTGAAGCTTTCTTT.

The genes are TRBV7-8 and TRBJ2-1; 8 bases map to TRBD2. CDR1 is SGHVS and CDR2 is FQNEAQ in the germline V gene. This CDR3 has 16 amino acids. V dropped 6 bases and J dropped 1; count of bases not matched to a gene: 8. CDR3 protein: CASRRIAGLSYNEQFF. CDR3 sequence (DNA): TGTGCCAGCAGACGAATAGCGGGATTGTCCTACAATGAGCAGTTCTTC.

This clone was seen a few times. This sequence joins TRBV6-5 and TRBJ2-4, with D tentatively TRBD1 or TRBD2 (5 bases each). In germline, CDR1 is MNHEY, CDR2 SVGAGI. The CDR3 covers 13 residues. V was cut by 2 bases and J by 9 bases, with 11 bases left in between. The CDR3: CASSYDGGGIQYF. The CDR3 bases are TGTGCCAGCAGTTACGATGGGGGTGGCATTCAGTACTTC.

The rearrangement joins TRBV19 to TRBJ1-1, with 10 nucleotides matching TRBD1. The germline V gene encodes CDR1 LNHDA and CDR2 SQIVND (reference sequence). Trimming cost V 9 bases and J 10 bases; bases outside gene matches: 17. This CDR3 region has 15 residues. CDR3 sequence: CASRDRGLKLSGAFF. CDR3 coding DNA: TGTGCCAGCCGGGACAGGGGTTTGAAGTTGAGCGGAGCTTTCTTT.

The rearrangement joins TRBV18 to TRBJ1-1, with D perhaps TRBD1 (6 bases). The CDR3 consists of 16 residues. The V gene's germline CDR1 is KGHSH and CDR2 LQKENI. V gave up 3 bases and J gave up 0 bases, with 14 bases separating them. This CDR3 reads CASSPVGAGVNTEAFF. Here the CDR3 DNA reads TGTGCCAGCTCACCGGTGGGGGCAGGAGTGAACACTGAAGCTTTCTTT.

The chain links TRBV12-5 to TRBJ2-1; 7 nucleotides match TRBD2. V lost 1 base, J lost 4 bases, and 1 base stayed unmatched. The length of the CDR3 is 14 residues. Germline CDR1 LGHNT, CDR2 FRNRAP. The CDR3 protein is CASGLGGSYNEQFF. Written as DNA, the CDR3 is TGTGCTAGTGGTTTGGGCGGGAGTTACAATGAGCAGTTCTTC.

The chain carries TRBV27 and TRBJ2-5; 9 bases align to TRBD2. The V segment lost 5 bases and the J segment 5 bases; nucleotides outside the gene matches: 18. The CDR3 sequence is 18 residues long. CDR1 and CDR2 from the germline V gene are MNHEY and SMNVEV (reference sequence). In nucleotides, the CDR3 is TGTGCCAGCAGTCCTCGGGCGGGGGTAGCGGGAGTGAAGGAGACCCAGTACTTC. Amino acid sequence: CASSPRAGVAGVKETQYF.

This rearrangement joins TRBV27 to TRBJ2-1, with 7 bases matching TRBD2. The V segment lost 5 bases and the J segment 6 bases; nucleotides outside the gene matches: 13. The CDR3 extends over 16 amino acids. Germline CDR1 and CDR2: MNHEY and SMNVEV (reference sequence). Here the CDR3 reads CASSTDGGYDFNEQFF. The DNA for the CDR3 is TGTGCCAGCAGTACGGACGGGGGGTATGATTTCAATGAGCAGTTCTTC.

The chain's CDR3 is CASSLEQVKDEQFF. The CDR3 nucleotides read TGCGCCAGCAGCTTGGAGCAGGTTAAGGATGAGCAGTTCTTC. The chain uses TRBV5-1 and TRBJ2-1; D gene uncertain. V was pared by 0 bases and J by 8 bases, with 12 bases between. CDR3 size: 14 residues. CDR1 is SGHRS and CDR2 is YFSETQ in the germline V gene. The entire variable domain, with the rest obtained from reference TRBV5-1 and TRBJ2-1, is as follows: KAGVTQTPRYLIKTRGQQVTLSCSPISGHRSVSWYQQTPGQGLQFLFEYFSETQRNKGNFPGRFSGRQFSNSRSEMNVSTLELGDSALYLCASSLEQVKDEQFFGPGTRLTVL.

The chain uses TRBV4-2 and TRBJ2-4; no clear D. Trimming pared 3 bases from V and 0 bases from J, leaving 12 bases between. The CDR3 runs 16 residues. Germline V gene lookup returns CDR1 LGHNA and CDR2 YNFKEQ. CDR3 nucleotide sequence: TGTGCCAGCAGCCACTTAGTAGACTTAGCCAAAAACATTCAGTACTTC. It yields the protein CASSHLVDLAKNIQYF.

The J gene is TRBJ1-5, the V gene TRBV5-4, with D hard to call. In germline, CDR1 is SGHNT, CDR2 YYREEE (reference sequence). Trimming removed 2 bases from V and 9 bases from J, with 9 bases in between. This CDR3 is built from 12 residues. Here the CDR3 reads CASSFPEGPQHF. The CDR3 DNA sequence: TGTGCCAGCAGCTTTCCCGAGGGGCCCCAGCATTTT.